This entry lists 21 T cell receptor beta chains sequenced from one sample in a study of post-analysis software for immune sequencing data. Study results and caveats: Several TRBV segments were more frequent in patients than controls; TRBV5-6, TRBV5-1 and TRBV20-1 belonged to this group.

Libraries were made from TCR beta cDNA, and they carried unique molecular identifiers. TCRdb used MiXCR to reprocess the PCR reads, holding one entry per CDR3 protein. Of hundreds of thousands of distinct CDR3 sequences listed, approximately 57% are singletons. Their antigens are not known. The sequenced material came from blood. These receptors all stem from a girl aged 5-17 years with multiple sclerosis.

The CDR3 here is CASSQDLASGILYEQYF. CDR3 bases: TGTGCCAGCAGCCAAGATCTGGCTAGCGGGATATTGTACGAGCAGTACTTC. This chain joins TRBV3-1 and TRBJ2-5; 9 nucleotides match TRBD2. Judging by the DNA end, TRBJ2-7 fits better; the J call may be wrong. Germline V gene lookup returns CDR1 LGHDT and CDR2 YNNKEL (reference sequence). The CDR3 sequence is 17 residues long.

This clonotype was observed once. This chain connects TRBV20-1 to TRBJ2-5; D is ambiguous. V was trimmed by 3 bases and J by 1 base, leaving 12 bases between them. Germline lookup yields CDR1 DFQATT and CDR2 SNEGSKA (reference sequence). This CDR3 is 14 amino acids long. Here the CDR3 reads CSASRDSFQETQYF. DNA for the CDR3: TGCAGTGCTAGCCGCGATTCCTTCCAAGAGACCCAGTACTTC.

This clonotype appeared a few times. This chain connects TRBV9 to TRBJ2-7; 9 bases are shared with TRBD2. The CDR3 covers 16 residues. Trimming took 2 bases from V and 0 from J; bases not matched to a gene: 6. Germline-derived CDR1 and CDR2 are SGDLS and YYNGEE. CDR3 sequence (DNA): TGTGCCAGCAGCGTCGGTCTAGCGGGGAACTCCTACGAGCAGTACTTC. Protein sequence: CASSVGLAGNSYEQYF.

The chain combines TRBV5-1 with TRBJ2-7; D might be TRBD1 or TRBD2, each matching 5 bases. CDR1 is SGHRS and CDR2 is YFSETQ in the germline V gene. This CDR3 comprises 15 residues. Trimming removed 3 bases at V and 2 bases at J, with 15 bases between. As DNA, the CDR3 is TGCGCCAGCAGCTGGAAGAGGGACCCACCCTACGAGCAGTACTTC. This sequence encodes CASSWKRDPPYEQYF.

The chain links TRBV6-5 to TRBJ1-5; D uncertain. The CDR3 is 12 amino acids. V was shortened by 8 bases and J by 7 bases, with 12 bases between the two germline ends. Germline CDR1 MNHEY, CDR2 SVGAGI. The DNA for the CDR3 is TGTGCCAGCCCCATCAACAGACAGCCCCAGCATTTT. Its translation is CASPINRQPQHF.

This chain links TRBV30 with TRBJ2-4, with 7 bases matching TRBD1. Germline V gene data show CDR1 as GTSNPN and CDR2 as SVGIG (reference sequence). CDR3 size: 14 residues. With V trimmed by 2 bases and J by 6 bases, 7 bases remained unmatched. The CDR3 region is CAWSRQGTINIQYF. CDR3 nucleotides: TGTGCCTGGAGTCGACAGGGAACGATAAACATTCAGTACTTC.

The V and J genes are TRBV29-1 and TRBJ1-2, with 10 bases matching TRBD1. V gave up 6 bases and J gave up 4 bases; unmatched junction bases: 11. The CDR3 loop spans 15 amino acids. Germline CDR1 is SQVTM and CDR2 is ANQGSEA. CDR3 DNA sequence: TGCAGCGTCGACCCGACGGGACAGGGGACCTATGGCTACACCTTC. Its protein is CSVDPTGQGTYGYTF. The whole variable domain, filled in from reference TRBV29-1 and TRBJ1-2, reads SAVISQKPSRDICQRGTSLTIQCQVDSQVTMMFWYRQQPGQSLTLIATANQGSEATYESGFVIDKFPISRPNLTFSTLTVSNMSPEDSSIYLCSVDPTGQGTYGYTFGSGTRLTVV.

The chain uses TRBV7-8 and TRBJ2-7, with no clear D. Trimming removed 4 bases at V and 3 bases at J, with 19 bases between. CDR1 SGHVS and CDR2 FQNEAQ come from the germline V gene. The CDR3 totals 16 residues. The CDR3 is CASSSPPPVQLYEQYF. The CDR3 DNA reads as TGTGCCAGCAGCTCCCCACCCCCAGTCCAACTCTACGAGCAGTACTTC.

In DNA form, the CDR3 reads TGTGCCTGGGAACAGGGGCAGGGAGCTTTCTTT. Protein: CAWEQGQGAFF. This chain connects TRBV30 to TRBJ1-1, with 7 bases that match TRBD1. Trimming removed 5 bases from V and 10 bases from J; junction bases left unmatched: 7. Germline-derived CDR1 and CDR2 are GTSNPN and SVGIG (reference sequence). The CDR3 spans 11 residues. The full variable domain, rest sourced from reference TRBV30 and TRBJ1-1, is SQTIHQWPATLVQPVGSPLSLECTVEGTSNPNLYWYRQAAGRGLQLLFYSVGIGQISSEVPQNLSASRPQDRQFILSSKKLLLSDSGFYLCAWEQGQGAFFGQGTRLTVV.

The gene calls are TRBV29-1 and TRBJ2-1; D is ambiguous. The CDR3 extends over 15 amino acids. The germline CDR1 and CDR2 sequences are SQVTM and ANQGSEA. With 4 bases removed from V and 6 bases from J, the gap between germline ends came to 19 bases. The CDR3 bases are TGCAGCGTTGCCCTTAGCCTGGACCCCTTCAATGAGCAGTTCTTC. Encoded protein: CSVALSLDPFNEQFF.

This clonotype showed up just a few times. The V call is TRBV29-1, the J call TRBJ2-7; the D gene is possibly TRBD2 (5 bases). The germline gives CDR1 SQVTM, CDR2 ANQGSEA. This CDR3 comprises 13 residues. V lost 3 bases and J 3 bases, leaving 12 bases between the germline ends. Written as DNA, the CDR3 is TGCAGCGTTGAGGAGGATTTAGGCTACGAGCAGTACTTC. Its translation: CSVEEDLGYEQYF.

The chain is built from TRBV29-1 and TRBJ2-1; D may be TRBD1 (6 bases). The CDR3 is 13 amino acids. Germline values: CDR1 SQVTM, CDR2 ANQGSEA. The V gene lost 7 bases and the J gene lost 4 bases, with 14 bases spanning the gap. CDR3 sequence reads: CSAEDRTYNEQFF. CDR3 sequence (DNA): TGCAGCGCCGAAGACAGGACGTACAATGAGCAGTTCTTC.

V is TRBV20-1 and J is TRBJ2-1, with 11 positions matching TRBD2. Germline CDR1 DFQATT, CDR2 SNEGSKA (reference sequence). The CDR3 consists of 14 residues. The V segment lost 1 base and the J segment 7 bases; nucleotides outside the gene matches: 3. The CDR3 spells CSARVAGGPNEQFF. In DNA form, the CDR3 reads TGCAGTGCTAGAGTAGCGGGGGGGCCAAATGAGCAGTTCTTC.

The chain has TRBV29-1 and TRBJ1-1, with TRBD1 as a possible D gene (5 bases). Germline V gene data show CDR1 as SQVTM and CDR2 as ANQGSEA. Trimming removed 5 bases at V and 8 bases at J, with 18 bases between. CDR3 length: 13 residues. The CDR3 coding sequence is TGCAGCGTTCGGGGGATAAGGGTCTCGGAAGCTTTCTTT. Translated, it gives CSVRGIRVSEAFF.

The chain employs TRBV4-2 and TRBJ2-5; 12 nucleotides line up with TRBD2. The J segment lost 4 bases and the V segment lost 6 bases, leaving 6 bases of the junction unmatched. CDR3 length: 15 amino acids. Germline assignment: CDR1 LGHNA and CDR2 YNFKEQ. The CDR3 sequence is CASRLTSGSGETQYF. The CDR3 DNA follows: TGTGCCAGCAGATTGACTAGCGGGAGCGGAGAGACCCAGTACTTC.

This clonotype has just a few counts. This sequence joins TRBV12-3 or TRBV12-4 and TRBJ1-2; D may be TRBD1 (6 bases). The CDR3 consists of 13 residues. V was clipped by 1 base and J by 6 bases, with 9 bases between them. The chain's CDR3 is CASSLDRVHGYTF. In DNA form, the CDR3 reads TGTGCCAGCAGTTTAGACAGGGTCCATGGCTACACCTTC.

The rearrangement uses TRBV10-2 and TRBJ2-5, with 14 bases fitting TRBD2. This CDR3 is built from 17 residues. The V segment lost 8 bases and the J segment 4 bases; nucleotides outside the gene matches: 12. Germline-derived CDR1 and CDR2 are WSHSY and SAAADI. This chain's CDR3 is CASLGLAGGRAGETQYF. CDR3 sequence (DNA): TGCGCCAGCCTTGGACTAGCGGGAGGAAGGGCGGGAGAGACCCAGTACTTC.

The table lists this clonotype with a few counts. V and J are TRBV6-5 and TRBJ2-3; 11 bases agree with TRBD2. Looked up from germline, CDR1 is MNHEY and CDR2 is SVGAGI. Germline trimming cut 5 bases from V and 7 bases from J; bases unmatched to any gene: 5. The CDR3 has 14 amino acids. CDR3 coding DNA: TGTGCCAGCAGTAAACTAGCGGGAGCATATACGCAGTATTTT. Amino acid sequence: CASSKLAGAYTQYF.

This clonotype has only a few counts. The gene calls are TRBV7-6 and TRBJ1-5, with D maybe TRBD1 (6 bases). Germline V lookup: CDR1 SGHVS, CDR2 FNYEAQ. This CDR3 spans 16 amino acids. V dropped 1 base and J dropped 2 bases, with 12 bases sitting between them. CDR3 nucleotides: TGTGCCAGCAGCTTAGACAAACAGGGACGCAATCAGCCCCAGCATTTT. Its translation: CASSLDKQGRNQPQHF. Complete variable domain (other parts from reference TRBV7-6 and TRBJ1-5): GAGVSQSPRYKVTKRGQDVALRCDPISGHVSLYWYRQALGQGPEFLTYFNYEAQQDKSGLPNDRFSAERPEGSISTLTIQRTEQRDSAMYRCASSLDKQGRNQPQHFGDGTRLSIL.

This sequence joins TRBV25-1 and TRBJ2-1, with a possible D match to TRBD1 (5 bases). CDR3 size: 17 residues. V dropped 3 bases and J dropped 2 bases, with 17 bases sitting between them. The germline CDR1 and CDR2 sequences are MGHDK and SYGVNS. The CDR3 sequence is CASSDPTGPRAYNEQFF. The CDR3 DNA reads TGTGCCAGCAGTGACCCTACAGGACCCAGGGCCTACAATGAGCAGTTCTTC.

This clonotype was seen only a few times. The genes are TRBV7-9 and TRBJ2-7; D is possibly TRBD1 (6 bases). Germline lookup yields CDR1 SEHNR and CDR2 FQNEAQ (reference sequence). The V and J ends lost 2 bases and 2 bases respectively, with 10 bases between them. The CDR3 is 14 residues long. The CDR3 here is CASSLRDITYEQYF. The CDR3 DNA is TGTGCCAGCAGCTTACGGGACATAACCTACGAGCAGTACTTC.